The 24 T cell receptor beta chains below were found in one sample sequenced in a study of blood T cell repertoires in COVID-19. The protocol was immunoSEQ multiplex PCR, while the TCRdb copy is restricted to in-frame clones and leaves out a portion. The table lists about 230,000 clones, approximately 80% of them singletons, with approximately 30% in the top ten. Specimen: peripheral blood. Source of these receptors: a man aged 40-49 years with acute or convalescent COVID-19.

This chain uses TRBV5-1 with TRBJ2-5; 12 positions match TRBD2. CDR3 length: 18 amino acids. Unmatched junction bases numbered 17, after V lost 6 bases and J lost 5 bases. CDR1 is SGHRS and CDR2 is YFSETQ in the germline V gene. This CDR3 is CASTPGLAGTFPGETQYF. In nucleotides, the CDR3 is TGCGCCAGCACTCCCGGACTAGCGGGGACCTTCCCGGGGGAGACCCAGTACTTC.

This clone has a handful of counts. This chain connects TRBV5-6 to TRBJ2-7; 8 bases agree with TRBD1. The CDR3 has 15 residues. Germline V CDR1 and CDR2: SGHDT, YYEEEE. With V trimmed by 3 bases and J by 4 bases, 9 bases remained unmatched. CDR3 nucleotides: TGTGCCAGCAGCTCTTTAGGGACAGGTTTTTACGAGCAGTACTTC. Translated, it gives CASSSLGTGFYEQYF. The complete variable domain, with remaining parts taken from reference TRBV5-6 and TRBJ2-7, reads DAGVTQSPTHLIKTRGQQVTLRCSPKSGHDTVSWYQQALGQGPQFIFQYYEEEERQRGNFPDRFSGHQFPNYSSELNVNALLLGDSALYLCASSSLGTGFYEQYFGPGTRLTVT.

This rearrangement joins TRBV20-1 to TRBJ2-5; D gene uncertain. Per the germline V gene, CDR1 is DFQATT and CDR2 is SNEGSKA (reference sequence). V was pared by 6 bases and J by 5 bases, with 7 bases between. The CDR3 totals 10 residues. CDR3 protein: CSAMEETQYF. The CDR3 DNA is TGCAGTGCCATGGAGGAGACCCAGTACTTC.

In regard to this clone: One end of the junction is discordant with germline, which a read error may explain. The chain joins TRBV23-1 to TRBJ1-1, with D perhaps matching TRBD1 (5 bases). TRBV23-1 is assigned to the ORF class and has an uncertain function. The CDR3 runs to 12 residues. CDR3 nucleotides: TGTGAGGCGGCGGACAAGAACACTGAAGCTTTCTTT. This encodes CEAADKNTEAFF.

The rearrangement uses TRBV6-5 and TRBJ2-3; 8 nucleotides line up with TRBD2. V shed 7 bases and J 6 bases; nucleotides not matched to a gene: 9. Germline V gene sequence: CDR1 MNHEY, CDR2 SVGAGI. The CDR3 runs 14 residues. The CDR3 is CASTPRTGGDTQYF. The DNA of the CDR3 is TGTGCCAGCACCCCCCGGACGGGAGGGGATACGCAGTATTTT.

In its sample, this clone was seen a few times. This chain links TRBV11-2 with TRBJ2-2; 10 nucleotides line up with TRBD1. Per the germline V gene, CDR1 is SGHAT and CDR2 is FQNNGV. J gave up 0 bases and V 0 bases, and 7 bases lay outside the gene matches. The CDR3 has 19 residues. In DNA, the CDR3 is TGTGCCAGCAGCTTAGATCCCAGGGACAGGGGCCCGAACACCGGGGAGCTGTTTTTT. It translates to CASSLDPRDRGPNTGELFF.

The chain links TRBV6-2 or TRBV6-3 to TRBJ1-1; TRBD1 aligns across 7 bases. Per the germline V gene, CDR1 is MNHEY and CDR2 is SVGEGT. Unmatched junction bases numbered 9, after V lost 4 bases and J lost 1 base. CDR3 length equals 16 residues. CDR3 DNA: TGTGCCAGCAGTTCCCCCGACAGGGTGGAGAACACTGAAGCTTTCTTT. Translation: CASSSPDRVENTEAFF.

The chain uses TRBV9 and TRBJ2-2; 10 bases are a match to TRBD2. V was pared by 4 bases and J by 7 bases, with 7 bases of the junction left unmatched. This CDR3 region has 15 residues. Looked up from germline, CDR1 is SGDLS and CDR2 is YYNGEE. The CDR3 loop reads CASSSSGSDNGELFF. The CDR3 DNA reads TGTGCCAGCAGCTCTAGCGGGAGCGACAACGGGGAGCTGTTTTTT. The variable domain in full, with the rest retrieved from reference TRBV9 and TRBJ2-2, is DSGVTQTPKHLITATGQRVTLRCSPRSGDLSVYWYQQSLDQGLQFLIQYYNGEERAKGNILERFSAQQFPDLHSELNLSSLELGDSALYFCASSSSGSDNGELFFGEGSRLTVL.

V usage is TRBV18 and J usage is TRBJ2-5; D not certain. The CDR3 extends over 13 amino acids. The V gene's germline CDR1 is KGHSH and CDR2 LQKENI. Trimming left V 4 bases short and J 2 bases short, with 8 bases between. The CDR3 region has the DNA TGTGCCAGCTCACGCCGCGCTCAAGAGACCCAGTACTTC. It is translated as CASSRRAQETQYF.

The gene calls are TRBV7-9 and TRBJ2-6; 10 bases map to TRBD1. The V gene end was trimmed by 5 bases and the J gene end by 4 bases; junction bases not matched to a gene: 8. Germline V CDR1 and CDR2: SEHNR, FQNEAQ (reference sequence). This CDR3 comprises 17 residues. CDR3 nucleotides: TGTGCCAGCAGCCTGGGGACAGGGGTGGTGGGGGCCAACGTCCTGACTTTC. It is translated as CASSLGTGVVGANVLTF.

This clone appeared a single time. The CDR3 reads CASGRTFQDSNYGYTF. For the CDR3, the DNA is TGTGCTAGTGGGCGAACCTTTCAGGACAGTAACTATGGCTACACCTTC. V is TRBV12-5 and J is TRBJ1-2, with D maybe TRBD1 (6 bases). The CDR3 is 16 residues long. V gave up 6 bases and J gave up 1 base, with 18 bases separating them. Germline CDR1 is LGHNT and CDR2 is FRNRAP.

The V gene is TRBV7-9, the J gene TRBJ2-5; D call uncertain. Germline V gives CDR1 SEHNR, CDR2 FQNEAQ (reference sequence). The CDR3 consists of 14 residues. V lost 0 bases and J 3 bases, leaving 8 bases between the germline ends. CDR3 protein: CASSLAGIKETQYF. The CDR3 bases are TGTGCCAGCAGCTTAGCTGGCATTAAAGAGACCCAGTACTTC.

The chain recombines TRBV19 with TRBJ2-7; 11 nucleotides align to TRBD1. Germline CDR1 reads LNHDA; CDR2 reads SQIVND (reference sequence). This CDR3 region has 16 residues. V lost 5 bases to trimming and J lost 2 bases; unmatched junction nucleotides: 8. The CDR3 bases are TGTGCCAGTAGTCAACTACCGGGACAGGGGGCCTACGAGCAGTACTTC. This encodes CASSQLPGQGAYEQYF.

This clone has just a few counts. The CDR3 sequence is CASSLDRGNEQFF. The CDR3 region has the DNA TGCGCCAGCAGCCTTGACAGGGGAAATGAGCAGTTCTTC. The chain is built from TRBV4-1 and TRBJ2-1, with TRBD1 matching 8 bases. This CDR3 region has 13 residues. The germline gives CDR1 MGHRA, CDR2 YSYEKL. J was trimmed by 7 bases and V by 4 bases; bases with no gene match: 3.

The V gene is TRBV4-3, the J gene TRBJ2-5; D is possibly TRBD1 (5 bases). With 5 bases removed from V and 1 base from J, the gap between germline ends came to 14 bases. This CDR3 is 15 amino acids long. Germline V gives CDR1 LGHNA, CDR2 YSLEER. CDR3: CASSKGSSSQETQYF. CDR3 nucleotides: TGCGCCAGCAGCAAGGGGTCCTCTTCCCAAGAGACCCAGTACTTC.

This clone was seen a few times. The chain couples TRBV5-8 to TRBJ1-1; no firm D call. This CDR3 is 11 amino acids long. The germline V and J ends were trimmed by 1 base and 8 bases, with 6 bases remaining between them. Germline values: CDR1 SGHTS, CDR2 YDEGEE. The CDR3: CASSLSGEAFF. For the CDR3, the DNA is TGTGCCAGCAGCTTGAGCGGGGAAGCTTTCTTT.

V gene TRBV7-2 combines with J gene TRBJ1-5; a possible D gene is TRBD1 (5 bases). This CDR3 is built from 16 residues. Germline V CDR1 and CDR2: SGHTA, FQGNSA. Trimming cost V 3 bases and J 5 bases, with 17 bases left between them. CDR3 sequence: CASSFQSGTTHQPQHF. CDR3 DNA: TGTGCCAGCAGCTTTCAATCCGGGACTACTCATCAGCCCCAGCATTTT.

The chain is built from TRBV19 and TRBJ2-7; maybe TRBD2 (7 bases). Trimming took 4 bases from V and 7 from J, leaving 23 bases between them. Looked up from germline, CDR1 is LNHDA and CDR2 is SQIVND (reference sequence). This CDR3 has 16 amino acids. CDR3 residues: CASSTAMGGGSEEQYF. Here the CDR3 DNA reads TGTGCCAGTAGTACCGCCATGGGAGGGGGATCTGAAGAGCAGTACTTC.

The chain carries TRBV5-4 and TRBJ2-3; TRBD1 matches at 10 bases. Per germline, CDR1 SGHNT and CDR2 YYREEE (reference sequence). V shed 5 bases, J shed 2 bases, and the junction held 5 bases outside the gene matches. The CDR3 contains 15 residues. DNA for the CDR3: TGTGCCAGCAGGGGACAGGGGATCCTCACAGATACGCAGTATTTT. It encodes CASRGQGILTDTQYF.

The gene calls are TRBV3-1 (or the pseudogene TRBV3-2) and TRBJ2-7; a weak D match, TRBD2 (6 bases). The CDR3 sequence is 15 residues long. V dropped 3 bases and J dropped 2 bases, with 14 bases sitting between them. The germline V gene encodes CDR1 LGHDT and CDR2 YNNKEL (reference sequence). Written as DNA, the CDR3 is TGTGCCAGCAGCCAGGGACTCCAAATAACCTACGAGCAGTACTTC. Protein product: CASSQGLQITYEQYF.

The chain couples TRBV12-5 to TRBJ2-7; perhaps TRBD1 as D (6 bases). The CDR3 sequence is 12 residues long. Germline V gene data show CDR1 as LGHNT and CDR2 as FRNRAP. The germline V and J ends were trimmed by 5 bases and 13 bases, with 18 bases remaining between them. DNA for the CDR3: TGTGCTAGTGGTCCCGAAACAGGGCCACGTTACTTC. Protein product: CASGPETGPRYF.

This chain uses TRBV30 with TRBJ2-3, with TRBD1 matching 8 bases. This CDR3 is 15 amino acids long. CDR1 is GTSNPN, CDR2 SVGIG, per germline (reference sequence). J lost 3 bases, V lost 0 bases, and 5 bases had no gene match. As DNA, the CDR3 is TGTGCCTGGAGTGTAAACAGGGGGGTGACAGATACGCAGTATTTT. As protein: CAWSVNRGVTDTQYF.

The V and J genes are TRBV5-1 and TRBJ2-7; 8 bases match TRBD2. This CDR3 contains 15 residues. Germline V gene data show CDR1 as SGHRS and CDR2 as YFSETQ. With V trimmed by 1 base and J by 5 bases, 8 bases remained unmatched. As DNA, the CDR3 is TGCGCCAGCAGCTTGCAGCGGGAGTCGATCCACGAGCAGTACTTC. It encodes CASSLQRESIHEQYF.

The chain is built from TRBV4-2 and TRBJ1-1; D unresolved. CDR1 is LGHNA, CDR2 YNFKEQ, per germline. Trimming removed 4 bases from V and 6 bases from J, with 18 bases in between. This CDR3 comprises 15 residues. This chain's CDR3 is CASSPETLRDPEAFF. CDR3 DNA: TGTGCCAGCAGCCCGGAGACCTTGCGGGATCCTGAAGCTTTCTTT.